What follows are 27 T cell receptor beta chains derived from one specimen sequenced in a study of T cell repertoires in cytomegalovirus infection (dated by TCRdb to about 2019). Sequencing instrument: Illumina HiSeq 1500. The public sequencing data were trimmed at Q25 with fastp and processed into clonotypes with MiXCR by TCRdb, which kept only in-frame beta chains. Each CDR3 protein appears once, grouped with its most common genes and DNA. This sample has roughly 630,000 distinct CDR3 sequences in its table, and less than 25% of those were observed once. 6.5% to 10% of the sample is held by the ten biggest clonotypes. Sequenced: CD8+ T cells from PBMCs. Receptors were obtained from a human donor in good health (CMV status not recorded). Some clones in this sample may be carry-over from other donors' samples.

This clonotype has only a few counts. The chain couples TRBV27 to TRBJ2-1; TRBD2 agrees at 12 bases. CDR1 MNHEY and CDR2 SMNVEV come from the germline V gene (reference sequence). This CDR3 region has 14 residues. The V and J ends lost 5 bases and 8 bases, in that order; junction bases with no gene match: 4. The DNA of the CDR3 is TGTGCCAGCAGTCCCTGGACTAGCGGGGATGAGCAGTTCTTC. Protein product: CASSPWTSGDEQFF.

This clonotype was observed once. The J gene is TRBJ1-3, the V gene TRBV20-1, with a possible D match to TRBD1 (6 bases). There are 14 residues in the CDR3. The V and J ends lost 4 bases and 4 bases respectively, with 14 bases between them. Germline CDR1 and CDR2: DFQATT and SNEGSKA (reference sequence). The CDR3 DNA sequence: TGCAGTGCTAAAACAGGGAATTGGGGAAACACCATATATTTT. Encoded protein: CSAKTGNWGNTIYF.

This chain joins TRBV5-1 and TRBJ2-7; weak D call: TRBD2 (5 bases). The CDR3 consists of 15 residues. V lost 4 bases to trimming and J lost 6 bases, with 20 bases between them. In germline, CDR1 is SGHRS, CDR2 YFSETQ. The DNA for the CDR3 is TGCGCCAGCAGCGCGACCACTTCGGAGGCCTGCGAGCAGTACGTC. This sequence encodes CASSATTSEACEQYV.

This chain uses TRBV6-2 or TRBV6-3 with TRBJ2-3; no definite D call. Trimming left V 8 bases short and J 8 bases short, with 17 bases between. The CDR3 sequence is 13 residues long. Germline-derived CDR1 and CDR2 are MNHEY and SVGEGT. This chain's CDR3 is CASHLGVRSTQYF. In DNA form, the CDR3 reads TGTGCCAGCCATCTTGGCGTCCGGAGTACGCAGTATTTT.

This clonotype was counted many times. The rearrangement joins TRBV7-2 to TRBJ1-4; D is perhaps TRBD1 (6 bases). Between the trimmed V and J ends, which lost 4 bases and 1 base, there was a span of 25 bases. This CDR3 comprises 20 residues. The V gene's germline CDR1 is SGHTA and CDR2 FQGNSA. The CDR3 region has the DNA TGTGCCAGCAGCTCGGCCGGGACAAACCACCTGATTGGAACTAATGAAAAACTGTTTTTT. Its protein is CASSSAGTNHLIGTNEKLFF.

The chain uses TRBV28 and TRBJ2-7, with TRBD2 as a possible D gene (6 bases). CDR1 and CDR2 from the germline V gene are MDHEN and SYDVKM. Trimming pared 10 bases from V and 2 bases from J, leaving 12 bases between. This CDR3 has 12 amino acids. The CDR3 coding sequence is TGTGCCACTAGGAGGGACCCCTACGAGCAGTACGTC. It specifies CATRRDPYEQYV.

The chain uses TRBV28 and TRBJ2-5; D is perhaps TRBD2 (6 bases). This CDR3 contains 14 residues. Trimming took 6 bases from V and 7 from J, leaving 18 bases between them. Germline CDR1 MDHEN, CDR2 SYDVKM. The CDR3 loop reads CASSLWGDSGTQYF. The DNA of the CDR3 is TGTGCCAGCAGCCTATGGGGGGATTCAGGGACCCAGTACTTC.

To note about this clonotype: A much larger clone lies one base from this, so it may be a read error. The chain joins TRBV7-9 to TRBJ2-5, with D maybe TRBD1 (6 bases). Germline CDR1 and CDR2: SEHNR and FQNEAQ (reference sequence). This CDR3 contains 15 residues. V lost 0 bases to trimming and J lost 5 bases, with 13 bases between them. The CDR3 DNA reads TGTGCCAGCAGCTTAGCTCGGGACATTGGGGAGACCCAGTACTTC. It yields the protein CASSLARDIGETQYF.

V and J are TRBV2 and TRBJ2-3; possible D gene TRBD2, 6 bases. CDR1 is SNHLY, CDR2 FYNNEI, per germline. The V gene lost 4 bases and the J gene lost 4 bases, with 15 bases spanning the gap. This CDR3 is 15 amino acids long. This CDR3 is CASSVDRGSADTQYF. In DNA form, the CDR3 reads TGTGCCAGCAGTGTAGACCGGGGGAGCGCAGATACGCAGTATTTT.

The sample holds a few counts of this clonotype. The chain has TRBV28 and TRBJ1-5; no clear D gene. The CDR3 is made up of 11 amino acids. V lost 3 bases, J lost 9 bases, and 6 bases lay in between. The germline V gene encodes CDR1 MDHEN and CDR2 SYDVKM. CDR3 in amino acids: CASSFHRPQHF. The CDR3 coding sequence is TGTGCCAGCAGTTTTCACCGGCCCCAGCATTTT.

This clonotype was found many times. The chain couples TRBV7-2 to TRBJ2-1; no clear D. Germline lookup yields CDR1 SGHTA and CDR2 FQGNSA. Trimming left V 1 base short and J 7 bases short, with 14 bases between. The CDR3 is 15 residues long. CDR3: CASSLVLKGKNEQFF. The CDR3 DNA is TGTGCCAGCAGCTTAGTGCTGAAAGGGAAGAATGAGCAGTTCTTC.

This clonotype was picked up many times. The chain is built from TRBV19 and TRBJ1-1, with no clear D. This CDR3 comprises 13 residues. The germline CDR1 and CDR2 sequences are LNHDA and SQIVND (reference sequence). Trimming stripped 3 bases from V and 5 bases from J, with 10 bases between. Here the CDR3 reads CASSILSGTEAFF. For the CDR3, the DNA is TGTGCCAGTAGTATTCTGTCGGGTACTGAAGCTTTCTTT.

The chain links TRBV29-1 to TRBJ2-1; 10 bases map to TRBD1. The germline CDR1 and CDR2 sequences are SQVTM and ANQGSEA. CDR3 length equals 13 residues. V lost 6 bases and J lost 7; bases outside the gene matches: 6. In DNA form, the CDR3 reads TGCAGCGTCTGGACAGGGGGAGAGAATGAGCAGTTCTTC. Translation: CSVWTGGENEQFF.

This clonotype was observed a few times. V usage is TRBV20-1 and J usage is TRBJ1-4; TRBD1 might be the D (5 bases). Germline V gene sequence: CDR1 DFQATT, CDR2 SNEGSKA (reference sequence). This CDR3 is built from 16 residues. The V and J ends lost 6 bases and 3 bases respectively, with 20 bases between them. DNA for the CDR3: TGCAGTGCACACCGGGACGCCTCACCTTCTAATGAAAAACTGTTTTTT. Translating gives CSAHRDASPSNEKLFF.

The chain has TRBV29-1 and TRBJ1-1; D is unresolved. Between the trimmed V and J ends, which lost 8 bases and 4 bases, there was a span of 14 bases. This CDR3 has 12 amino acids. Germline V gives CDR1 SQVTM, CDR2 ANQGSEA. This chain's CDR3 is CSTPGWGTEAFF. The CDR3 nucleotides are TGCAGCACCCCGGGTTGGGGCACTGAAGCTTTCTTT.

This clonotype was observed at least ten times. The V and J genes are TRBV28 and TRBJ2-1, with 8 bases identical to TRBD1. After removal of 5 bases from V and 12 bases from J, the junction contained 3 bases not matched to a gene. CDR3 length equals 11 residues. Germline loops: CDR1 MDHEN, CDR2 SYDVKM. The CDR3 region is CASSQDRGQFF. The CDR3 bases are TGTGCCAGCAGTCAAGACAGGGGGCAGTTCTTC.

The V gene is TRBV4-1, the J gene TRBJ2-7; 7 bases are a match to TRBD2. V dropped 3 bases and J dropped 1; count of bases not matched to a gene: 6. Germline V gives CDR1 MGHRA, CDR2 YSYEKL. The CDR3 runs 15 residues. DNA of the CDR3: TGCGCCAGCAGCCAGGGGGGGGATCCTTCCTACGAGCAGTACTTC. It encodes CASSQGGDPSYEQYF.

This clonotype was seen at least ten times. This chain links TRBV7-8 with TRBJ1-5, with 7 positions matching TRBD1. There are 16 residues in the CDR3. V was pared by 2 bases and J by 0 bases, with 4 bases of the junction left unmatched. Germline CDR1 and CDR2: SGHVS and FQNEAQ. In nucleotides, the CDR3 is TGTGCCAGCAGCTTAAGGACAGGCTATAGCAATCAGCCCCAGCATTTT. This codes for CASSLRTGYSNQPQHF.

In this sample, this clonotype turned up many times. The CDR3 region is CASSTSDRVGTEAFF. CDR3 nucleotide sequence: TGTGCCAGCAGCACTTCAGACAGGGTGGGAACTGAAGCTTTCTTT. The rearrangement links TRBV7-9 to TRBJ1-1; 7 nucleotides line up with TRBD1. V lost 5 bases, J lost 5 bases, and 11 bases stayed unmatched. The CDR3 spans 15 residues. Germline V lookup: CDR1 SEHNR, CDR2 FQNEAQ (reference sequence).

This clonotype was detected many times. The chain carries TRBV6-1 and TRBJ2-7, with 7 bases that match TRBD1. This CDR3 spans 14 amino acids. The V segment lost 5 bases and the J segment 6 bases; nucleotides outside the gene matches: 10. Germline V CDR1 and CDR2: MNHNS, SASEGT. The CDR3 coding sequence is TGTGCCAGCAGTCTCGGGACAGCCTACGGCGAGCAGTACGTC. Its protein product is CASSLGTAYGEQYV.

J is TRBJ2-2 and V is TRBV11-3; TRBD1 matches at 8 bases. With V trimmed by 4 bases and J by 6 bases, 7 bases remained unmatched. The CDR3 covers 15 residues. CDR1 is SGHNT, CDR2 YENEEA, per germline. The CDR3 DNA is TGTGCCAGCAGCTCGGGACAGGTCTCTCCCGGGGAGCTGTTTTTT. Translation: CASSSGQVSPGELFF.

This clonotype was counted between two and nine times. The chain joins TRBV6-6 to TRBJ1-3; the D gene is possibly TRBD1 (5 bases). The V and J ends lost 10 bases and 4 bases respectively, with 8 bases between them. The CDR3 runs 11 residues. CDR1 and CDR2 from the germline V gene are MNHNY and SVGAGI (reference sequence). CDR3 sequence: CAIRDGNTIYF. In nucleotides, the CDR3 is TGTGCCATCAGGGACGGAAACACCATATATTTT.

In the case of this clonotype: A much larger clone lies a single base off, so this may be a read error. J is TRBJ2-7 and V is TRBV7-6; TRBD2 agrees at 9 bases. CDR1 and CDR2 (germline): SGHVS, FNYEAQ. CDR3 length: 16 residues. The CDR3 region has the DNA TGTGTCAGCAGCCGTTTGGAGGGACTAGCTCGCGACGAGCAGTACTTC. Its protein product is CVSSRLEGLARDEQYF. The variable domain in full, completed from reference TRBV7-6 and TRBJ2-7, reads GAGVSQSPRYKVTKRGQDVALRCDPISGHVSLYWYRQALGQGPEFLTYFNYEAQQDKSGLPNDRFSAERPEGSISTLTIQRTEQRDSAMYRCVSSRLEGLARDEQYFGPGTRLTVT.

V gene TRBV12-3 or TRBV12-4 combines with J gene TRBJ2-1; 8 bases map to TRBD1. The V gene end was trimmed by 6 bases and the J gene end by 10 bases; junction bases not matched to a gene: 5. The CDR3 totals 12 residues. The CDR3 loop reads CASRPGGVEQFF. As DNA, the CDR3 is TGTGCCAGCAGGCCAGGGGGCGTAGAGCAGTTCTTC.

Comments on this clonotype: A much larger clone lies one base from this, so it may be a read error. The chain is built from TRBV7-9 and TRBJ2-1; 13 bases are shared with TRBD2. Germline V gives CDR1 SEHNR, CDR2 FQNEAQ (reference sequence). After removal of 4 bases from V and 5 bases from J, the junction contained 8 bases not matched to a gene. The CDR3 spans 17 residues. This CDR3 is CASSSSTSGGPHNEQFF. The CDR3 DNA sequence: TGTGCCAGCAGCTCCTCGACTAGCGGGGGGCCCCACAATGAGCAGTTCTTC. The full variable domain, rest sourced from reference TRBV7-9 and TRBJ2-1, is DTGVSQNPRHKITKRGQNVTFRCDPISEHNRLYWYRQTLGQGPEFLTYFQNEAQLEKSRLLSDRFSAERPKGSFSTLEIQRTEQGDSAMYLCASSSSTSGGPHNEQFFGPGTRLTVL.

This chain uses TRBV7-9 with TRBJ2-3; TRBD1 matches 7 bases. Germline V CDR1 and CDR2: SEHNR, FQNEAQ (reference sequence). The CDR3 has 16 amino acids. V lost 5 bases to trimming and J lost 4 bases; unmatched junction nucleotides: 12. DNA for the CDR3: TGTGCCAGCAGCCCGAAACAGGGGACCGAGTCAGATACGCAGTATTTT. Its translation: CASSPKQGTESDTQYF.

This clonotype was counted only a few times. This chain joins TRBV6-5 and TRBJ2-3; tentative D call: TRBD2 (6 bases). Germline V gene lookup returns CDR1 MNHEY and CDR2 SVGAGI. V was pared by 4 bases and J by 4 bases, with 18 bases between. This CDR3 is 16 amino acids long. CDR3: CASSSHPTGAPDTQYF. In DNA form, the CDR3 reads TGTGCCAGCAGTTCCCACCCGACGGGAGCCCCAGATACGCAGTATTTT.